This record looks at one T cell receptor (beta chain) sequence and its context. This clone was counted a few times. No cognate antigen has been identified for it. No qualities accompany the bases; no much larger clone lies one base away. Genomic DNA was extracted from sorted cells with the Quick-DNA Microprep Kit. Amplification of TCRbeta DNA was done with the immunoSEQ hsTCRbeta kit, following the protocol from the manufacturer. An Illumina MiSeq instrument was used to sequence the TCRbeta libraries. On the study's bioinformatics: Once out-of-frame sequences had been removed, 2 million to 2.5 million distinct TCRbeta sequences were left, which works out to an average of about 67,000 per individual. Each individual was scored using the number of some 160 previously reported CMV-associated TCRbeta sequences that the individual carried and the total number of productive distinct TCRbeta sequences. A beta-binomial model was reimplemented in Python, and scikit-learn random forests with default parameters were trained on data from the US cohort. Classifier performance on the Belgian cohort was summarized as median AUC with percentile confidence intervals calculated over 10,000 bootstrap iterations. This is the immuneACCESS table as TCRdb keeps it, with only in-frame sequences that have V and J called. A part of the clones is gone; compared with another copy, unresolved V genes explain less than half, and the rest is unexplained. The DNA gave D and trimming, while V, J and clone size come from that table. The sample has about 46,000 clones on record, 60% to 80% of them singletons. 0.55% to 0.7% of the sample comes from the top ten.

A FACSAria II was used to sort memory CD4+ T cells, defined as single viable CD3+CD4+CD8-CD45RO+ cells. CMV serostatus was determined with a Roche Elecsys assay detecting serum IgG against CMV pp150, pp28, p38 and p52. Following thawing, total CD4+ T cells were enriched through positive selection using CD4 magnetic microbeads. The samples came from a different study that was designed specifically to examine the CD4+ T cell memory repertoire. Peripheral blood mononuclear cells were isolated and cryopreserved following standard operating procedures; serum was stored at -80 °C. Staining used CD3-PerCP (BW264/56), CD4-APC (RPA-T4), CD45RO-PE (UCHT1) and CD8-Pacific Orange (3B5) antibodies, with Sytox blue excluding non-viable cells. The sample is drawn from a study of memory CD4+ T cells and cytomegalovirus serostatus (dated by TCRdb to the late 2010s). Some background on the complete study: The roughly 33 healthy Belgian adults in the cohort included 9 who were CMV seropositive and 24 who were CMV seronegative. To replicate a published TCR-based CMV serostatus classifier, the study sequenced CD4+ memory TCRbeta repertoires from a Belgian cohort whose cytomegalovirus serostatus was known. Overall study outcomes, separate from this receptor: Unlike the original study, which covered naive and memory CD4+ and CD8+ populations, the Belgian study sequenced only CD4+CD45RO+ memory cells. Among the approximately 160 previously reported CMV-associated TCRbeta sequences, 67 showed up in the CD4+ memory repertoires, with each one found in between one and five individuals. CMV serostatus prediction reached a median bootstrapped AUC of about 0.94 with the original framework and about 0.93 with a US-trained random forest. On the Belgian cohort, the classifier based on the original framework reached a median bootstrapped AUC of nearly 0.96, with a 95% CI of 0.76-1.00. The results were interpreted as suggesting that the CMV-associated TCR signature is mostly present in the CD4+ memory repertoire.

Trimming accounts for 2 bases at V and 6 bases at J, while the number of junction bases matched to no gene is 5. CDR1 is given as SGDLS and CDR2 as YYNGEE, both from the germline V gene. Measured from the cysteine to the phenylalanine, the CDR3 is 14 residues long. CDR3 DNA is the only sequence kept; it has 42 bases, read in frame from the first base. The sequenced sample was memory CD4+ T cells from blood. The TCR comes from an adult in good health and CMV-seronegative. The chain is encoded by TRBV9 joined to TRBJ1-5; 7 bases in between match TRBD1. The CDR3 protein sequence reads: CASSVTGDGQPQHF. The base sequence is TGTGCCAGCAGCGTTACAGGGGATGGTCAGCCCCAGCATTTT.